The 10 T cell receptor beta chains presented below share a single source sample, sequenced in a study of cytomegalovirus exposure and HLA in healthy donors. The PCR contained 60 Vbeta and 13 Jbeta primers. Some clones are missing from TCRdb's copy, which holds only in-frame ones; the method was immunoSEQ multiplex PCR. The table shows about 140,000 clones, with 70% to 80% occurring only once. Sample: PBMCs. Source of these receptors: a woman between 50 and 59 years old in good health and CMV-seronegative.

Comment on this clone: The same CDR3 is also encoded by other DNA sequences in this sample. The chain is built from TRBV6-4 and TRBJ2-3; 9 bases fit TRBD2. V lost 0 bases and J lost 0; bases outside the gene matches: 1. CDR1 and CDR2 from the germline V gene are MRHNA and SNTAGT. CDR3 length: 16 amino acids. The CDR3 region is CASSDSAGGSTDTQYF. The CDR3 DNA is TGTGCCAGCAGTGACTCAGCGGGGGGTAGCACAGATACGCAGTATTTT.

The chain has TRBV6-1 and TRBJ1-2, with TRBD1 identical over 8 bases. CDR1 is MNHNS and CDR2 is SASEGT in the germline V gene. Trimming at V came to 3 bases and at J to 8 bases, leaving 5 bases not matched to a gene. The length of the CDR3 is 13 residues. CDR3 DNA sequence: TGTGCCAGCAGTGACCTAGACAGGGGAGGCTACACCTTC. Encoded protein: CASSDLDRGGYTF.

The chain is built from TRBV4-1 and TRBJ1-1; 7 bases are shared with TRBD1. Trimming at V came to 4 bases and at J to 0 bases, leaving 2 bases not matched to a gene. Germline loops: CDR1 MGHRA, CDR2 YSYEKL. This CDR3 spans 14 amino acids. The CDR3 DNA reads TGCGCCAGCAGCCGAGGGGGCCTGAACACTGAAGCTTTCTTT. Protein product: CASSRGGLNTEAFF.

The chain combines TRBV11-2 with TRBJ1-6; D perhaps matches TRBD1 (6 bases). The CDR3 extends over 15 amino acids. Germline V gene sequence: CDR1 SGHAT, CDR2 FQNNGV. The V end lost 1 base, the J end lost 7 bases, and 11 bases lay between the germline ends. The CDR3 reads CASSLGRTANSPLHF. CDR3 in DNA: TGTGCCAGCAGCTTAGGAAGGACAGCCAATTCACCCCTCCACTTT.

The V and J genes are TRBV7-6 and TRBJ1-4; possible D gene TRBD1, 6 bases. The CDR3 length is 14 residues. V was trimmed by 5 bases and J by 4 bases, leaving 11 bases between them. Germline CDR1 is SGHVS and CDR2 is FNYEAQ. The CDR3 region is CASSLGQFNEKLFF. DNA for the CDR3: TGTGCCAGCAGCCTCGGACAGTTTAATGAAAAACTGTTTTTT. The variable domain in full, completed from reference TRBV7-6 and TRBJ1-4, reads GAGVSQSPRYKVTKRGQDVALRCDPISGHVSLYWYRQALGQGPEFLTYFNYEAQQDKSGLPNDRFSAERPEGSISTLTIQRTEQRDSAMYRCASSLGQFNEKLFFGSGTQLSVL.

CDR3 residues: CAIRDTLNTEAFF. The CDR3, as DNA: TGTGCCATCAGGGACACTCTGAACACTGAAGCTTTCTTT. The rearrangement links TRBV10-3 to TRBJ1-1; D may be TRBD1 (5 bases). Between the trimmed V and J ends, which lost 6 bases and 0 bases, there was a span of 8 bases. From germline, CDR1 is ENHRY and CDR2 SYGVKD. The CDR3 sequence is 13 residues long.

This clone was picked up one time. The chain links TRBV7-9 to TRBJ2-7; TRBD1 matches at 7 bases. This CDR3 comprises 15 residues. The V and J ends lost 5 bases and 0 bases, in that order; junction bases with no gene match: 7. Germline CDR1 SEHNR, CDR2 FQNEAQ (reference sequence). CDR3 sequence: CASSRLGQSSYEQYF. The CDR3 nucleotides are TGTGCCAGCAGCCGATTGGGACAGAGCTCCTACGAGCAGTACTTC. Full variable domain (missing parts from reference TRBV7-9 and TRBJ2-7): DTGVSQNPRHKITKRGQNVTFRCDPISEHNRLYWYRQTLGQGPEFLTYFQNEAQLEKSRLLSDRFSAERPKGSFSTLEIQRTEQGDSAMYLCASSRLGQSSYEQYFGPGTRLTVT.

V is TRBV7-6 and J is TRBJ2-1, with D possibly TRBD1 on 5 matching bases. The CDR3 runs 13 residues. Trimming took off 3 bases at V and 5 bases at J, with 8 bases between the two ends. Per the germline V gene, CDR1 is SGHVS and CDR2 is FNYEAQ. The CDR3 DNA sequence: TGTGCCAGCAGCTTGAGCAGGGACAATGAGCAGTTCTTC. As protein: CASSLSRDNEQFF. Full variable domain (rest looked up from reference TRBV7-6 and TRBJ2-1): GAGVSQSPRYKVTKRGQDVALRCDPISGHVSLYWYRQALGQGPEFLTYFNYEAQQDKSGLPNDRFSAERPEGSISTLTIQRTEQRDSAMYRCASSLSRDNEQFFGPGTRLTVL.

This clone was seen a handful of times. The V gene is TRBV2, the J gene TRBJ1-1; D is unresolved. Germline lookup yields CDR1 SNHLY and CDR2 FYNNEI. V lost 6 bases and J 1 base, leaving 9 bases between the germline ends. The CDR3 has 13 residues. The CDR3 spells CASRSRGNTEAFF. The CDR3, as DNA: TGTGCCAGCAGGTCTCGGGGGAACACTGAAGCTTTCTTT.

The chain couples TRBV7-8 to TRBJ1-1; D is possibly TRBD1 (5 bases). Trimming cost V 7 bases and J 5 bases, with 20 bases left between them. CDR3 length: 15 residues. From germline, CDR1 is SGHVS and CDR2 FQNEAQ. The CDR3 nucleotides read TGTGCCAGCACCTTGGGAGGGGTAAGAGGGACTGAAGCTTTCTTT. It codes for CASTLGGVRGTEAFF.